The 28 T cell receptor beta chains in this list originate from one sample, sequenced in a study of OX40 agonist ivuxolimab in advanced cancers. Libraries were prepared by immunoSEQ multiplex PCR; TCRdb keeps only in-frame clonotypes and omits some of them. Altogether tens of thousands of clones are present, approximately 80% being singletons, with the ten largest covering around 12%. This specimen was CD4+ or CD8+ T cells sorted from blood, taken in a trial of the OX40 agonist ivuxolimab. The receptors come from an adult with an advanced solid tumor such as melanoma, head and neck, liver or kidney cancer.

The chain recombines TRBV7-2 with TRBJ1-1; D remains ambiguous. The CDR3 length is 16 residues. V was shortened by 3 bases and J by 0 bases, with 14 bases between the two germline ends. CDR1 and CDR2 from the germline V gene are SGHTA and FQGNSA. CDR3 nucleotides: TGTGCCAGCAGCTTGGACCCCATCAATTTGAACACTGAAGCTTTCTTT. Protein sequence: CASSLDPINLNTEAFF.

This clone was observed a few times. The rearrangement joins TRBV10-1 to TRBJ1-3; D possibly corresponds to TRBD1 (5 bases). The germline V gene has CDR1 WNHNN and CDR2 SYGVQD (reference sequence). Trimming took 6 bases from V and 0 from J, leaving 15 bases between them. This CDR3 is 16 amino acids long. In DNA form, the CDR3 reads TGCGCCAGCAGCCCGGGACGTCCGAACTCTGGAAACACCATATATTTT. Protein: CASSPGRPNSGNTIYF.

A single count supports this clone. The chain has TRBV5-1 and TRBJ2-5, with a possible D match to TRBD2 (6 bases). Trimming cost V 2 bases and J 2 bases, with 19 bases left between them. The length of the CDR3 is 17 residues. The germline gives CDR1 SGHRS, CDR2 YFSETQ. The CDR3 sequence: CASSFTRPGDVQETQYF. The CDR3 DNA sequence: TGCGCCAGCAGCTTTACCCGGCCGGGAGACGTTCAAGAGACCCAGTACTTC.

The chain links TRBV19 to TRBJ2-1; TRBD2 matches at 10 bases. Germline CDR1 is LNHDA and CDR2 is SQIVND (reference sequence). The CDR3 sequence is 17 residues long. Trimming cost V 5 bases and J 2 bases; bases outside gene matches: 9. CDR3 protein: CASSPGSGRVAYNEQFF. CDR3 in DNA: TGTGCCAGTAGTCCGGGGAGCGGGAGGGTAGCCTACAATGAGCAGTTCTTC.

The CDR3 nucleotides are TGTGCCAGTAGTATGGATCCCAGGAGCTCCTACGAGCAGTACTTC. It specifies CASSMDPRSSYEQYF. This chain uses TRBV19 with TRBJ2-7; D is ambiguous. This CDR3 has 15 residues. With 3 bases removed from V and 0 bases from J, the gap between germline ends came to 12 bases. Germline values: CDR1 LNHDA, CDR2 SQIVND (reference sequence). Drawing the rest from reference TRBV19 and TRBJ2-7, the complete variable domain is DGGITQSPKYLFRKEGQNVTLSCEQNLNHDAMYWYRQDPGQGLRLIYYSQIVNDFQKGDIAEGYSVSREKKESFPLTVTSAQKNPTAFYLCASSMDPRSSYEQYFGPGTRLTVT.

The CDR3 spells CASSLVLGGRHTEAFF. The CDR3 DNA follows: TGTGCCAGCAGCTTAGTCCTGGGAGGGAGACACACTGAAGCTTTCTTT. This rearrangement joins TRBV13 to TRBJ1-1; D is unresolved. The CDR3 totals 16 residues. Trimming removed 1 base at V and 3 bases at J, with 15 bases between. Per germline, CDR1 PRHDT and CDR2 FYEKMQ (reference sequence).

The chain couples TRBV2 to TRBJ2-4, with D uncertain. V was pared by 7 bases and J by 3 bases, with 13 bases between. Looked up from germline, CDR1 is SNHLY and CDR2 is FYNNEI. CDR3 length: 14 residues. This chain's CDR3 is CASTESESKNIQYF. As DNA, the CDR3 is TGTGCCAGCACCGAGAGCGAGAGCAAAAACATTCAGTACTTC.

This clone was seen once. The CDR3 DNA is TGTGCCAGCAGCGTCCGGAACTACAATGAGCAGTTCTTC. It translates to CASSVRNYNEQFF. The chain carries TRBV2 and TRBJ2-1; the D is unclear. V was cut by 6 bases and J by 3 bases, with 9 bases left in between. The CDR3 has 13 amino acids. Germline values: CDR1 SNHLY, CDR2 FYNNEI.

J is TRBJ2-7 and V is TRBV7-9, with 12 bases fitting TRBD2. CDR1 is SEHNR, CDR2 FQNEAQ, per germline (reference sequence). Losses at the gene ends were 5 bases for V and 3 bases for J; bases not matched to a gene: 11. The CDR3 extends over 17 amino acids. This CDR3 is CASSRPSGRALLYEQYF. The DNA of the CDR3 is TGTGCCAGCAGCCGACCTAGCGGGAGGGCCCTTCTCTACGAGCAGTACTTC.

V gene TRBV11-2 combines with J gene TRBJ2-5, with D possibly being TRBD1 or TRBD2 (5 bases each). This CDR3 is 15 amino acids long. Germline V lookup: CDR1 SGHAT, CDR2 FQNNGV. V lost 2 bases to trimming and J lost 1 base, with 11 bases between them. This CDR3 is CASSLLGEFQETQYF. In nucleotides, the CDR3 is TGTGCCAGCAGCTTATTGGGGGAGTTCCAAGAGACCCAGTACTTC.

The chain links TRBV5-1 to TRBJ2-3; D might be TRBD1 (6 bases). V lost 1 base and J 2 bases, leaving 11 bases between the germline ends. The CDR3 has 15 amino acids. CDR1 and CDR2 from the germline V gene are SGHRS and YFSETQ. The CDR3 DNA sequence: TGCGCCAGCAGCTTGCAAGGGGACAACACAGATACGCAGTATTTT. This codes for CASSLQGDNTDTQYF.

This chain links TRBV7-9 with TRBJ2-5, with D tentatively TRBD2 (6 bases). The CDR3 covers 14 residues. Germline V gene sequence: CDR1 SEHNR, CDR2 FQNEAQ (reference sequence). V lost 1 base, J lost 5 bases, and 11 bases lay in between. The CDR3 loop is CASSLEWGRETQYF. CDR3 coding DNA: TGTGCCAGCAGCTTAGAATGGGGGAGGGAGACCCAGTACTTC.

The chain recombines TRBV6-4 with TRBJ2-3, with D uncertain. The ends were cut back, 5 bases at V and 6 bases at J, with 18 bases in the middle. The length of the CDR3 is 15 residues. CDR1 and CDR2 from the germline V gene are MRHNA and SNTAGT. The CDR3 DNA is TGTGCCAGCAGTCCGGCACGGACCCTTAGTGATACGCAGTATTTT. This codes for CASSPARTLSDTQYF.

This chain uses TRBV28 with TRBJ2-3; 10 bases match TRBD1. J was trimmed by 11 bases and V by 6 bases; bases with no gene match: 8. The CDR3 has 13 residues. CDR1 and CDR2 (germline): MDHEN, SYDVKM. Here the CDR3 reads CASSLPGTGVQYF. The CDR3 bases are TGTGCCAGCAGCCTCCCAGGGACAGGGGTGCAGTATTTT.

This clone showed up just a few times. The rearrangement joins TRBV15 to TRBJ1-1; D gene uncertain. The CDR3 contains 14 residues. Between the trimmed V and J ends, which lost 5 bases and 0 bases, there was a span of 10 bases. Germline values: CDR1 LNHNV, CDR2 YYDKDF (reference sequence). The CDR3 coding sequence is TGTGCCACCAGCCCTCAGACAATGAACACTGAAGCTTTCTTT. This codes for CATSPQTMNTEAFF.

As DNA, the CDR3 is TGTGCCAGCAGTTTATCGAAGGTGGAAGGGGCGCGGATGGGCTACACCTTC. Translation gives CASSLSKVEGARMGYTF. This rearrangement joins TRBV27 to TRBJ1-2; maybe TRBD1 (5 bases). Germline-derived CDR1 and CDR2 are MNHEY and SMNVEV (reference sequence). CDR3 size: 17 residues. With 0 bases removed from V and 8 bases from J, the gap between germline ends came to 22 bases.

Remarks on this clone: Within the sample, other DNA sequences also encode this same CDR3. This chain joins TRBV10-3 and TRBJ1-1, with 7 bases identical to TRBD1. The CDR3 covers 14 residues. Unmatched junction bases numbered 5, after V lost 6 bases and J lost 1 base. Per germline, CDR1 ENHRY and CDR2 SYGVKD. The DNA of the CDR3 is TGTGCCATCAGGGACAGGTTAGAGAACACTGAAGCTTTCTTT. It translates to CAIRDRLENTEAFF.

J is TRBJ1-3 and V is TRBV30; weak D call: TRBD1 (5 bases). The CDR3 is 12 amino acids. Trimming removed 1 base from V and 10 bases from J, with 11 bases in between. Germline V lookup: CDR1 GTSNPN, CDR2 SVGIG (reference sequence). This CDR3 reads CAWSGPSGTIYF. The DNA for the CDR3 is TGTGCCTGGAGTGGACCCTCAGGGACCATATATTTT.

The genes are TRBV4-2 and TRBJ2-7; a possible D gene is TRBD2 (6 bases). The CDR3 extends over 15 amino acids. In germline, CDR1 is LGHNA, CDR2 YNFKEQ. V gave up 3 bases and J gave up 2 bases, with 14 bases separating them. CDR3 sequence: CASSQGLSGAYEQYF. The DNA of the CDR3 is TGTGCCAGCAGCCAGGGACTCTCGGGCGCCTACGAGCAGTACTTC.

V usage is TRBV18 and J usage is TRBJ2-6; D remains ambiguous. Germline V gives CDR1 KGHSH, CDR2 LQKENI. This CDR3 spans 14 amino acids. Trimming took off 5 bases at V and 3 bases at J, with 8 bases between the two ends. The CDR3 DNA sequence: TGTGCCAGCTCATACGGGCTTGGGGCCAACGTCCTGACTTTC. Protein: CASSYGLGANVLTF.

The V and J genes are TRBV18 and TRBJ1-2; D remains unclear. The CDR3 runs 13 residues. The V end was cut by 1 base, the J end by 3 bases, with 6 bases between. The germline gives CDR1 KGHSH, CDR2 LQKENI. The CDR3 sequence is CASSPRDDYGYTF. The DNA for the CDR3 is TGTGCCAGCTCACCACGGGATGACTATGGCTACACCTTC.

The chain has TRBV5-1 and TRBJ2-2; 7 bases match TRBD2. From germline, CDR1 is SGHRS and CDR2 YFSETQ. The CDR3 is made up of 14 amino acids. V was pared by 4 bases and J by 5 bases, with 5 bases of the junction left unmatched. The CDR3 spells CASSDGLDTGELFF. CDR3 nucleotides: TGCGCCAGCAGCGACGGACTAGATACCGGGGAGCTGTTTTTT.

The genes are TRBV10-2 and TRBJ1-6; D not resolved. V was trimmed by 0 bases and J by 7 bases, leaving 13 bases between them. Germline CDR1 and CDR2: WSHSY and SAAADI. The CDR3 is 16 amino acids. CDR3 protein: CASSESGRGGNSPLHF. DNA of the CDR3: TGCGCCAGCAGTGAGTCAGGCAGAGGAGGAAATTCACCCCTCCACTTT.

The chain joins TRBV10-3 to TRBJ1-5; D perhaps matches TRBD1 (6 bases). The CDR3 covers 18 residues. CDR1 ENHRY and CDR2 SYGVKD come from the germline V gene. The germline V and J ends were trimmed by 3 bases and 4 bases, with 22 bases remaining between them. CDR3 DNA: TGTGCCATCAGTGACCCGCGGGGAGGTACAGGGCGGAATCAGCCCCAGCATTTT. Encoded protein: CAISDPRGGTGRNQPQHF.

The CDR3 region has the DNA TGTGCCAGCAGCGCGCAGGGGGCTGTGAAGACCCAGTACTTC. It codes for CASSAQGAVKTQYF. The V call is TRBV7-2, the J call TRBJ2-5; 8 bases agree with TRBD1. There are 14 residues in the CDR3. J gave up 6 bases and V 5 bases, and 8 bases lay outside the gene matches. Germline CDR1 reads SGHTA; CDR2 reads FQGNSA.

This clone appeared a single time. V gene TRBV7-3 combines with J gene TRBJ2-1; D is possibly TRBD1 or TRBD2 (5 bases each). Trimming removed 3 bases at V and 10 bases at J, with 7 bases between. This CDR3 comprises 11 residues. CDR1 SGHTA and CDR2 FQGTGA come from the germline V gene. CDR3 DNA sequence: TGTGCCAGCAGCTTGGGGGACGAGCAGTTCTTC. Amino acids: CASSLGDEQFF. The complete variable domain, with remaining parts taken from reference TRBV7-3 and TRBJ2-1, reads GAGVSQTPSNKVTEKGKYVELRCDPISGHTALYWYRQSLGQGPEFLIYFQGTGAADDSGLPNDRFFAVRPEGSVSTLKIQRTERGDSAVYLCASSLGDEQFFGPGTRLTVL.

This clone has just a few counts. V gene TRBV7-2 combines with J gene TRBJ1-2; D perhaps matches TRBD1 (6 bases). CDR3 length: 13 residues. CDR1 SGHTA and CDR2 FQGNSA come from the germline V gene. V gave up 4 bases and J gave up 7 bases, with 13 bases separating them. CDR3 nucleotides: TGTGCCAGCAGCTCCCCTGTAGGGGGTGGCTACACCTTC. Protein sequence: CASSSPVGGGYTF. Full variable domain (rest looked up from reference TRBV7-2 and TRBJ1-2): GAGVSQSPSNKVTEKGKDVELRCDPISGHTALYWYRQSLGQGLEFLIYFQGNSAPDKSGLPSDRFSAERTGGSVSTLTIQRTQQEDSAVYLCASSSPVGGGYTFGSGTRLTVV.

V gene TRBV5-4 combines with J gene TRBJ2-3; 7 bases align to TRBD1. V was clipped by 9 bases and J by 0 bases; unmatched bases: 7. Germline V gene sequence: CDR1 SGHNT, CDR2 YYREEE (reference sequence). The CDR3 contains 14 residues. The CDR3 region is CAIARDSSTDTQYF. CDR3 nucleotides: TGTGCCATCGCCCGGGACAGTAGCACAGATACGCAGTATTTT. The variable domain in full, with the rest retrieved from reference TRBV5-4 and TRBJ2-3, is ETGVTQSPTHLIKTRGQQVTLRCSSQSGHNTVSWYQQALGQGPQFIFQYYREEENGRGNFPPRFSGLQFPNYSSELNVNALELDDSALYLCAIARDSSTDTQYFGPGTRLTVL.